These 30 T cell receptor beta chains originate from one sample sequenced in a study of T cell responses to AZD1222 COVID-19 vaccine. Method: immunoSEQ multiplex PCR; TCRdb's copy keeps in-frame clones and lacks some. The sample records approximately 150,000 clones, about 90% being singletons. Sample: peripheral blood, taken 28 days after the second dose of the MenACWY control vaccine. These TCRs come from an adult who received the MenACWY meningococcal vaccine as a control.

The chain employs TRBV6-1 and TRBJ2-7; D is possibly TRBD1 (6 bases). The CDR3 covers 15 residues. The V gene lost 2 bases and the J gene lost 1 base, with 12 bases spanning the gap. Germline V gene lookup returns CDR1 MNHNS and CDR2 SASEGT. CDR3 region: CASSEQGHTSYEQYF. Here the CDR3 DNA reads TGTGCCAGCAGTGAACAGGGACATACTTCCTACGAGCAGTACTTC.

The V call is TRBV19, the J call TRBJ2-4; D gene unclear. Germline CDR1 reads LNHDA; CDR2 reads SQIVND (reference sequence). The CDR3 spans 15 residues. V was cut by 1 base and J by 0 bases, with 7 bases left in between. The chain's CDR3 is CASSIGTLAKNIQYF. As DNA, the CDR3 is TGTGCCAGTAGTATAGGTACTTTAGCCAAAAACATTCAGTACTTC.

This CDR3 reads CAITRSGDTEAFF. CDR3 coding DNA: TGTGCCATAACACGATCGGGGGACACTGAAGCTTTCTTT. The chain employs TRBV10-3 and TRBJ1-1; tentative D call: TRBD1 (5 bases). With 9 bases removed from V and 3 bases from J, the gap between germline ends came to 14 bases. The CDR3 contains 13 residues. Per the germline V gene, CDR1 is ENHRY and CDR2 is SYGVKD.

The rearrangement links TRBV5-1 to TRBJ2-1, with D perhaps TRBD2 (6 bases). Trimming shortened V by 0 bases and J by 8 bases, and 12 bases separated the two germline ends. CDR3 length equals 14 residues. CDR1 is SGHRS, CDR2 YFSETQ, per germline. CDR3 amino acids: CASSLAFGGDEQFF. The CDR3 DNA reads as TGCGCCAGCAGCTTGGCTTTTGGAGGGGATGAGCAGTTCTTC. Full variable domain (remainder filled in from reference TRBV5-1 and TRBJ2-1): KAGVTQTPRYLIKTRGQQVTLSCSPISGHRSVSWYQQTPGQGLQFLFEYFSETQRNKGNFPGRFSGRQFSNSRSEMNVSTLELGDSALYLCASSLAFGGDEQFFGPGTRLTVL.

The V and J genes are TRBV18 and TRBJ2-3, with D hard to call. V was trimmed by 6 bases and J by 0 bases, leaving 13 bases between them. The germline V gene encodes CDR1 KGHSH and CDR2 LQKENI. This CDR3 spans 15 amino acids. As DNA, the CDR3 is TGTGCCAGCTCGAAAGAAAGTCCTAGCACAGATACGCAGTATTTT. Translated: CASSKESPSTDTQYF.

The chain has TRBV4-3 and TRBJ1-6; no definite D call. CDR1 is LGHNA and CDR2 is YSLEER in the germline V gene. This CDR3 has 15 amino acids. Trimming took 4 bases from V and 0 from J, leaving 7 bases between them. In DNA, the CDR3 is TGCGCCAGCAGCCGCCAGAGCTCCTATAATTCACCCCTCCACTTT. It specifies CASSRQSSYNSPLHF.

The gene calls are TRBV7-9 and TRBJ1-5; D gene unclear. The V gene's germline CDR1 is SEHNR and CDR2 FQNEAQ (reference sequence). V was shortened by 3 bases and J by 7 bases, with 7 bases between the two germline ends. The CDR3 has 12 amino acids. DNA of the CDR3: TGTGCCAGCAGCTTCGGCGGCCAGCCCCAGCATTTT. Amino acid sequence: CASSFGGQPQHF.

A word on this clone: The junction departs from the called germline gene at one end, perhaps through a read error. The gene calls are TRBV2 and TRBJ1-1; a possible D gene is TRBD1 (6 bases). The CDR3 runs 15 residues. Per germline, CDR1 SNHLY and CDR2 FYNNEI. The CDR3 loop reads CASREGGRLGTEAFF. The CDR3 bases are TGTGCCAGCAGGGAAGGGGGGCGCTTAGGCACTGAAGCTTTCTTT.

V is TRBV19 and J is TRBJ2-4, with a weak D call TRBD1 (5 bases). CDR1 is LNHDA and CDR2 is SQIVND in the germline V gene (reference sequence). The V and J ends lost 6 bases and 6 bases respectively, with 9 bases between them. CDR3 length: 12 residues. CDR3 region: CASSPTANIQYF. The DNA for the CDR3 is TGTGCCAGTAGCCCGACAGCAAACATTCAGTACTTC.

V usage is TRBV18 and J usage is TRBJ2-2; 8 nucleotides align to TRBD2. V lost 3 bases and J lost 1; bases outside the gene matches: 4. Germline loops: CDR1 KGHSH, CDR2 LQKENI. The CDR3 runs to 16 residues. This chain's CDR3 is CASSPYSGGNTGELFF. CDR3 DNA: TGTGCCAGCTCACCGTACAGCGGGGGGAACACCGGGGAGCTGTTTTTT.

This chain connects TRBV29-1 to TRBJ1-1, with TRBD1 as a possible D gene (5 bases). Between the trimmed V and J ends, which lost 7 bases and 3 bases, there was a span of 12 bases. CDR1 is SQVTM, CDR2 ANQGSEA, per germline. The CDR3 has 12 amino acids. The CDR3 DNA follows: TGCAGCGGTGGGGGTGGTTACACTGAAGCTTTCTTT. Residues: CSGGGGYTEAFF.

The chain combines TRBV29-1 with TRBJ2-1; D gene uncertain. The ends were cut back, 4 bases at V and 11 bases at J, with 12 bases in the middle. Germline-derived CDR1 and CDR2 are SQVTM and ANQGSEA. This CDR3 contains 11 residues. The CDR3 here is CSVGSLEQQFF. In DNA form, the CDR3 reads TGCAGCGTTGGTTCGCTGGAGCAGCAGTTCTTC.

The genes are TRBV4-1 and TRBJ2-7; D unresolved. This CDR3 spans 15 amino acids. The V and J ends lost 1 base and 1 base respectively, with 11 bases between them. CDR1 is MGHRA, CDR2 YSYEKL, per germline. The CDR3, as DNA: TGCGCCAGCAGCCAAGCCCCAGAGTCTTCCTACGAGCAGTACTTC. Translation: CASSQAPESSYEQYF.

This chain connects TRBV27 to TRBJ2-7; a possible D gene is TRBD2 (5 bases). Between the trimmed V and J ends, which lost 2 bases and 4 bases, there was a span of 21 bases. The V gene's germline CDR1 is MNHEY and CDR2 SMNVEV (reference sequence). This CDR3 is 17 amino acids long. CDR3 in amino acids: CASSLRADFTRSYEQYF. The DNA for the CDR3 is TGTGCCAGCAGTTTAAGAGCGGACTTCACCAGGTCTTACGAGCAGTACTTC.

The chain has TRBV10-3 and TRBJ2-7; 10 bases align to TRBD1. Germline V gene data show CDR1 as ENHRY and CDR2 as SYGVKD. V lost 3 bases to trimming and J lost 3 bases; unmatched junction nucleotides: 2. The CDR3 runs to 14 residues. As DNA, the CDR3 is TGTGCCATCAGTGACCGGGACAGGGGCTACGAGCAGTACTTC. Translation gives CAISDRDRGYEQYF.

CDR3 coding DNA: TGTGCCAGCAGCTCCGGGACAGGCCTTTTTTCTGGAAACACCATATATTTT. Translating gives CASSSGTGLFSGNTIYF. The gene calls are TRBV5-5 and TRBJ1-3; 8 bases are a match to TRBD1. The CDR3 covers 17 residues. Germline lookup yields CDR1 SGHKS and CDR2 YYEKEE (reference sequence). The J segment lost 1 base and the V segment lost 3 bases, leaving 9 bases of the junction unmatched.

The V gene is TRBV9, the J gene TRBJ2-7; 8 nucleotides align to TRBD1. The CDR3 spans 15 residues. J lost 4 bases, V lost 4 bases, and 10 bases had no gene match. The germline gives CDR1 SGDLS, CDR2 YYNGEE. This chain's CDR3 is CASSPQDRDQYEQYF. CDR3 sequence (DNA): TGTGCCAGCAGCCCCCAGGACAGGGATCAGTACGAGCAGTACTTC.

The chain links TRBV28 to TRBJ1-2, with D hard to call. CDR3 size: 13 residues. CDR1 and CDR2 from the germline V gene are MDHEN and SYDVKM. The germline V and J ends were trimmed by 1 base and 7 bases, with 10 bases remaining between them. The CDR3 here is CASSLSQVAGYTF. CDR3 coding DNA: TGTGCCAGCAGTTTATCCCAAGTCGCTGGCTACACCTTC.

The J gene is TRBJ2-1, the V gene TRBV7-2; D call uncertain. The V gene lost 5 bases and the J gene lost 1 base, with 18 bases spanning the gap. The CDR3 spans 17 residues. Germline lookup yields CDR1 SGHTA and CDR2 FQGNSA. CDR3 DNA sequence: TGTGCCAGCAGCCAACAGCCCATTATGGGGTCCTACAATGAGCAGTTCTTC. Encoded protein: CASSQQPIMGSYNEQFF.

The chain uses TRBV6-1 and TRBJ2-7; D is unclear. The CDR3 totals 16 residues. CDR1 and CDR2 (germline): MNHNS, SASEGT. Trimming left V 1 base short and J 3 bases short, with 16 bases between. DNA of the CDR3: TGTGCCAGCAGTGAAGAGTTCCCTTTGCTAGGCTACGAGCAGTACTTC. This codes for CASSEEFPLLGYEQYF.

The gene calls are TRBV6-5 and TRBJ2-7; maybe TRBD2 (5 bases). Trimming shortened V by 0 bases and J by 1 base, and 10 bases separated the two germline ends. Germline lookup yields CDR1 MNHEY and CDR2 SVGAGI. The CDR3 has 15 amino acids. For the CDR3, the DNA is TGTGCCAGCAGTTACTCTAGGGTAGCGTCCTACGAGCAGTACTTC. It is translated as CASSYSRVASYEQYF.

The CDR3 coding sequence is TGTGCCAGCAGTGAGGGGGTAATGAACACTGAAGCTTTCTTT. Translating it yields CASSEGVMNTEAFF. This chain joins TRBV6-1 and TRBJ1-1; a possible D gene is TRBD1 (5 bases). The germline gives CDR1 MNHNS, CDR2 SASEGT. The CDR3 sequence is 14 residues long. V was pared by 3 bases and J by 0 bases, with 8 bases between.

J is TRBJ1-1 and V is TRBV28; D is ambiguous. This CDR3 is built from 12 residues. V was cut by 3 bases and J by 4 bases, with 6 bases left in between. Germline CDR1 reads MDHEN; CDR2 reads SYDVKM. The CDR3 nucleotides read TGTGCCAGCAGTTTCATGGGCACTGAAGCTTTCTTT. Amino acids: CASSFMGTEAFF.

The chain is built from TRBV7-9 and TRBJ2-2; no clear D gene. V gave up 6 bases and J gave up 1 base, with 12 bases separating them. The CDR3 is 15 amino acids. CDR1 and CDR2 from the germline V gene are SEHNR and FQNEAQ (reference sequence). The CDR3 loop is CASRSPGLNTGELFF. CDR3 coding DNA: TGTGCCAGCAGATCCCCCGGGCTGAACACCGGGGAGCTGTTTTTT.

J is TRBJ2-1 and V is TRBV28; perhaps D is TRBD1 or TRBD2 (5 bases each). The CDR3 extends over 12 amino acids. Germline V lookup: CDR1 MDHEN, CDR2 SYDVKM. Trimming removed 6 bases at V and 11 bases at J, with 14 bases between. The chain's CDR3 is CASRRGVGQQFF. The CDR3 coding sequence is TGTGCCAGCAGACGAGGGGTGGGGCAGCAGTTCTTC.

The V and J genes are TRBV11-2 and TRBJ2-5; 11 positions agree with TRBD2. Germline trimming cut 1 base from V and 5 bases from J; bases unmatched to any gene: 12. In germline, CDR1 is SGHAT, CDR2 FQNNGV. This CDR3 has 18 amino acids. In DNA, the CDR3 is TGTGCCAGCAGCTTAGGGGGGGTTAGCGGGAGGGCCGGTGAGACCCAGTACTTC. Translating gives CASSLGGVSGRAGETQYF.

This rearrangement joins TRBV24-1 to TRBJ2-2; 7 bases are shared with TRBD1. The CDR3 sequence is 16 residues long. Germline-derived CDR1 and CDR2 are KGHDR and SFDVKD. Germline trimming cut 4 bases from V and 4 bases from J; bases unmatched to any gene: 8. In DNA, the CDR3 is TGTGCCACCAGTGACCGGGGACAGCCTCGCACCGGGGAGCTGTTTTTT. This translates into CATSDRGQPRTGELFF.

This chain links TRBV24-1 with TRBJ1-2; 8 bases align to TRBD1. V shed 3 bases, J shed 8 bases, and the junction held 4 bases outside the gene matches. Germline assignment: CDR1 KGHDR and CDR2 SFDVKD. The CDR3 consists of 13 residues. The CDR3 here is CATSDGQGKGYTF. In DNA form, the CDR3 reads TGTGCCACCAGTGATGGACAGGGTAAAGGCTACACCTTC.

The chain couples TRBV10-1 to TRBJ2-1, with unresolved D. Germline lookup yields CDR1 WNHNN and CDR2 SYGVQD (reference sequence). There are 14 residues in the CDR3. The germline V and J ends were trimmed by 3 bases and 6 bases, with 12 bases remaining between them. CDR3 DNA sequence: TGCGCCAGCAGTGACTATGTTTCGGTCAATGAGCAGTTCTTC. It encodes CASSDYVSVNEQFF.

The rearrangement links TRBV7-2 to TRBJ2-3; the match to TRBD2 covers 7 bases. Trimming cost V 2 bases and J 7 bases; bases outside gene matches: 12. This CDR3 is built from 16 residues. The V gene's germline CDR1 is SGHTA and CDR2 FQGNSA. The DNA of the CDR3 is TGTGCCAGCAGCTTATCCTGGGGGGGGGAGCTAAATACGCAGTATTTT. Its translation is CASSLSWGGELNTQYF.